The source of this T cell receptor (beta chain) is a study of OX40 agonist ivuxolimab in advanced cancers. About the research overall: Checkpoint inhibitors had been given previously to 35% to 50% of patients. Partial responses occurred in Three dose-escalation patients, one with hepatocellular carcinoma and two with cutaneous melanoma.

Measured with immunoSEQ multiplex PCR; TCRdb has only the in-frame clones, and not every one. The sample has tens of thousands of clones; about four fifths are singletons. The germline CDR1 and CDR2 sequences are SGDLS and YYNGEE. This CDR3 spans 15 amino acids. V shed 3 bases and J 4 bases; nucleotides not matched to a gene: 9. The gene calls are TRBV9 and TRBJ2-5; 7 nucleotides agree with TRBD1. The source was CD4+ or CD8+ T cells sorted from blood, collected in a trial of the OX40 agonist ivuxolimab. The clonotype comes from an adult with an advanced solid tumor such as melanoma, head and neck, liver or kidney cancer. The CDR3 reads CASSDTGKGAETQYF. The DNA of the CDR3 is TGTGCCAGCAGCGACACAGGAAAGGGGGCAGAGACCCAGTACTTC. Variable domain in full (rest from reference TRBV9 and TRBJ2-5): DSGVTQTPKHLITATGQRVTLRCSPRSGDLSVYWYQQSLDQGLQFLIQYYNGEERAKGNILERFSAQQFPDLHSELNLSSLELGDSALYFCASSDTGKGAETQYFGPGTRLLVL.